This is a list of T cell receptor beta chains from one sample in a study of lymphopenia after photon versus proton radiotherapy. Sequencing was performed with immunoSEQ multiplex PCR; in TCRdb, only in-frame clones are kept and a portion is missing. The table includes about 160,000 clones, approximately 86% detected once. The material sequenced was peripheral blood, taken from a patient treated with photon-based radiotherapy. The receptor set was obtained from a man over 45 with gastric cancer. Both conserved end residues are part of each CDR3. The order of the fields is clone size, D gene, V gene, CDR3 length, J gene, CDR3 DNA, CDR3 protein. D genes are given only for firm matches. Clone size is not always given. Where it is, it says once, few, many or a class for expanded clones.

clone_size: once; d_call: .; v_call: TRBV9; cdr3_length: 15; j_call: TRBJ2-3; cdr3_nt: TGTGCCAGCAGCGTAGCGTTGATTCCCACAGATACGCAGTATTTT; cdr3_aa: CASSVALIPTDTQYF
clone_size: once; d_call: TRBD1; v_call: TRBV4-2; cdr3_length: 15; j_call: TRBJ1-4; cdr3_nt: TGTGCCAGCAGCCAGACAGGGCAGTTTAATGAAAAACTGTTTTTT; cdr3_aa: CASSQTGQFNEKLFF
clone_size: .; d_call: .; v_call: TRBV7-8; cdr3_length: 13; j_call: TRBJ1-1; cdr3_nt: TGTGCCAGCAGCTTAGACGGTCGGGGTGAAGCTTTCTTT; cdr3_aa: CASSLDGRGEAFF
clone_size: .; d_call: .; v_call: TRBV28; cdr3_length: 12; j_call: TRBJ1-2; cdr3_nt: TGTGCCAGCAGTCTGGCGGACGGTGGCTACACCTTC; cdr3_aa: CASSLADGGYTF
clone_size: .; d_call: .; v_call: TRBV2; cdr3_length: 15; j_call: TRBJ2-3; cdr3_nt: TGTGCCAGCAGTGAAGCCGGACTTCACACAGATACGCAGTATTTT; cdr3_aa: CASSEAGLHTDTQYF
clone_size: .; d_call: .; v_call: TRBV2; cdr3_length: 14; j_call: TRBJ1-4; cdr3_nt: TGTGCCAGCAGTCCCGGAGGGGCGGGGGAAAAACTGTTTTTT; cdr3_aa: CASSPGGAGEKLFF
clone_size: .; d_call: .; v_call: TRBV7-8; cdr3_length: 16; j_call: TRBJ2-6; cdr3_nt: TGTGCCAGCAGCCGCACCGGACAATCTGGGGCCAACGTCCTGACTTTC; cdr3_aa: CASSRTGQSGANVLTF
clone_size: .; d_call: .; v_call: TRBV11-2; cdr3_length: 14; j_call: TRBJ1-1; cdr3_nt: TGTGCCAGCAGCTTTGTACTGGGTACCACTGAAGCTTTCTTT; cdr3_aa: CASSFVLGTTEAFF
clone_size: .; d_call: .; v_call: TRBV6-1; cdr3_length: 14; j_call: TRBJ1-1; cdr3_nt: TGTGCCAGCAGTGAACGAAGGGGGAACACTGAAGCTTTCTTT; cdr3_aa: CASSERRGNTEAFF
clone_size: .; d_call: .; v_call: TRBV7-9; cdr3_length: 15; j_call: TRBJ1-3; cdr3_nt: TGTGCCAGCCATCCTCCTGGGGGCCTGGGGAGCACCATATATTTT; cdr3_aa: CASHPPGGLGSTIYF
clone_size: .; d_call: .; v_call: TRBV7-2; cdr3_length: 16; j_call: TRBJ2-3; cdr3_nt: TGTGCCAGCAGCTTGCCCGGGACACCGAGCACAGATACGCAGTATTTT; cdr3_aa: CASSLPGTPSTDTQYF
clone_size: .; d_call: .; v_call: TRBV28; cdr3_length: 11; j_call: TRBJ1-2; cdr3_nt: TGTGCCAGCAGTTTTAGGGATGGCTACACCTTC; cdr3_aa: CASSFRDGYTF
clone_size: .; d_call: .; v_call: TRBV5-4; cdr3_length: 16; j_call: TRBJ2-7; cdr3_nt: TGTGCCAGCAGCTTGAAGGTTGCAGGCGGGACCTACGAGCAGTACTTC; cdr3_aa: CASSLKVAGGTYEQYF
clone_size: .; d_call: .; v_call: TRBV6-6; cdr3_length: 14; j_call: TRBJ2-7; cdr3_nt: TGTGCCAGCAGTTACGAGGAGGCCGGGGGCGAGCAGTACTTC; cdr3_aa: CASSYEEAGGEQYF
clone_size: .; d_call: TRBD1; v_call: TRBV5-6; cdr3_length: 16; j_call: TRBJ1-5; cdr3_nt: TGTGCCAGCAGCTCCGGGACAGGGGACGGGAATCAGCCCCAGCATTTT; cdr3_aa: CASSSGTGDGNQPQHF
clone_size: .; d_call: .; v_call: TRBV6-6; cdr3_length: 13; j_call: TRBJ1-5; cdr3_nt: TGTGCCAGCAGTCCCCAACGGCATCAGCCCCAGCATTTT; cdr3_aa: CASSPQRHQPQHF
clone_size: .; d_call: TRBD1; v_call: TRBV28; cdr3_length: 14; j_call: TRBJ2-1; cdr3_nt: TGTGCCAGCATCCGGGACAGGGGATACAATGAGCAGTTCTTC; cdr3_aa: CASIRDRGYNEQFF